These 24 T cell receptor beta chains were sequenced from one sample in a study of T-cell reconstitution after alpha-beta-depleted transplantation in children. This sample's TCRbeta library carried unique molecular identifier barcodes. From the PCR reads, TCRdb called clonotypes with MiXCR, one entry per CDR3 protein. The sample consists of 330,000 or so distinct CDR3 sequences, under 13% of them appearing once. Material: PBMCs from the stem cell graft donor, obtained from the stem cell graft. These receptors originate from a human donor who donated a stem cell graft to a child with acute lymphoblastic leukemia.

This clonotype was seen at least ten times. The rearrangement uses TRBV9 and TRBJ2-7; TRBD1 matches at 9 bases. This CDR3 has 15 residues. Germline V gene data show CDR1 as SGDLS and CDR2 as YYNGEE. Trimming took 0 bases from V and 3 from J; bases not matched to a gene: 4. The chain's CDR3 is CASSVAGTGYYEQYF. The CDR3 DNA follows: TGTGCCAGCAGCGTAGCCGGGACAGGGTACTACGAGCAGTACTTC.

This clonotype was seen only a few times. The chain recombines TRBV27 with TRBJ1-5; 12 bases match TRBD1. The CDR3 spans 18 residues. The V gene end was trimmed by 5 bases and the J gene end by 6 bases; junction bases not matched to a gene: 14. Per germline, CDR1 MNHEY and CDR2 SMNVEV (reference sequence). DNA of the CDR3: TGTGCCAGCAGTCAAATGACCGGGACAGGGGGCCGTAGTCAGCCCCAGCATTTT. Protein: CASSQMTGTGGRSQPQHF.

V gene TRBV29-1 combines with J gene TRBJ1-1; no reliable D call. In germline, CDR1 is SQVTM, CDR2 ANQGSEA. The ends were cut back, 8 bases at V and 7 bases at J, with 14 bases in the middle. CDR3 length: 11 amino acids. The CDR3 DNA follows: TGCAGCACGGGCCCGGGGAATGAAGCTTTCTTT. Amino acids: CSTGPGNEAFF.

The chain couples TRBV5-1 to TRBJ2-1, with 13 bases lining up with TRBD2. Germline lookup yields CDR1 SGHRS and CDR2 YFSETQ. J was trimmed by 8 bases and V by 4 bases; bases with no gene match: 9. The CDR3 covers 16 residues. The CDR3 loop reads CASSDGLAGVFDEQFF. The CDR3 DNA follows: TGCGCCAGCAGCGACGGACTAGCGGGAGTTTTTGATGAGCAGTTCTTC.

This clonotype was observed many times. The rearrangement joins TRBV18 to TRBJ2-5; D call uncertain. Germline CDR1 reads KGHSH; CDR2 reads LQKENI. Trimming removed 4 bases from V and 0 bases from J, with 9 bases in between. CDR3 size: 14 residues. The CDR3, as DNA: TGTGCCAGCTCACAATCCCGGAACCAAGAGACCCAGTACTTC. Its protein product is CASSQSRNQETQYF. The complete variable domain, with remaining parts taken from reference TRBV18 and TRBJ2-5, reads NAGVMQNPRHLVRRRGQEARLRCSPMKGHSHVYWYRQLPEEGLKFMVYLQKENIIDESGMPKERFSAEFPKEGPSILRIQQVVRGDSAAYFCASSQSRNQETQYFGPGTRLLVL.

This clonotype was counted a few times. This sequence joins TRBV28 and TRBJ2-1, with D maybe TRBD2 (6 bases). Trimming shortened V by 4 bases and J by 7 bases, and 17 bases separated the two germline ends. The CDR3 length is 15 residues. CDR1 is MDHEN and CDR2 is SYDVKM in the germline V gene. This CDR3 is CASSYYAGFPNEQFF. The CDR3 DNA reads as TGTGCCAGCAGTTACTACGCGGGATTCCCGAATGAGCAGTTCTTC.

In this sample, this clonotype turned up a few times. The gene calls are TRBV10-3 and TRBJ2-7; 9 nucleotides align to TRBD2. The CDR3 covers 17 residues. Germline V gene sequence: CDR1 ENHRY, CDR2 SYGVKD. Trimming cost V 3 bases and J 5 bases; bases outside gene matches: 14. CDR3 in DNA: TGTGCCATCAGTGAACCTAGCGGGATACCCCGGGAACACGAGCAGTACTTC. Its translation is CAISEPSGIPREHEQYF.

This clonotype was detected a few times. The chain carries TRBV20-1 and TRBJ1-5, with a tentative D call TRBD1 (5 bases). CDR1 and CDR2 from the germline V gene are DFQATT and SNEGSKA (reference sequence). V was clipped by 2 bases and J by 12 bases, with 17 bases between them. The CDR3 extends over 13 amino acids. The CDR3 coding sequence is TGCAGTGCTAGAAGAGGGGCGGAAGGCTTCCAGCATTTT. It encodes CSARRGAEGFQHF.

This clonotype was picked up a small number of times. The genes are TRBV5-1 and TRBJ1-1; 7 positions agree with TRBD1. With V trimmed by 0 bases and J by 2 bases, 7 bases remained unmatched. Germline assignment: CDR1 SGHRS and CDR2 YFSETQ. The CDR3 has 16 amino acids. The CDR3 DNA is TGCGCCAGCAGCTTGGCCCCGACAGGGCCTAACACTGAAGCTTTCTTT. Translation: CASSLAPTGPNTEAFF.

The CDR3 here is CSASLAGGGNEQFF. CDR3 coding DNA: TGCAGTGCTAGCTTAGCGGGAGGAGGGAATGAGCAGTTCTTC. The chain links TRBV20-1 to TRBJ2-1; 10 positions agree with TRBD2. Germline CDR1 reads DFQATT; CDR2 reads SNEGSKA (reference sequence). J was trimmed by 7 bases and V by 3 bases; bases with no gene match: 6. The CDR3 is 14 amino acids.

This clonotype was counted a few times. The chain employs TRBV20-1 and TRBJ2-5; a weak D match, TRBD1 (6 bases). Germline V CDR1 and CDR2: DFQATT, SNEGSKA (reference sequence). The CDR3 has 15 amino acids. V lost 3 bases and J lost 4, with 18 bases in between. CDR3 nucleotide sequence: TGCAGTGCTAGTTTGGTAGCAGGGGTCCGAGAGACCCAGTACTTC. It codes for CSASLVAGVRETQYF.

This clonotype was detected a few times. The chain carries TRBV27 and TRBJ1-6; D gene ambiguous. Per the germline V gene, CDR1 is MNHEY and CDR2 is SMNVEV (reference sequence). The CDR3 is 14 residues long. V lost 5 bases and J lost 2, with 7 bases in between. CDR3 sequence (DNA): TGTGCCAGCAGTGCACCACCCTATAATTCACCCCTCCACTTT. This encodes CASSAPPYNSPLHF.

A few counts support this clonotype. This chain uses TRBV19 with TRBJ1-5, with D possibly being TRBD1 (6 bases). The germline V gene has CDR1 LNHDA and CDR2 SQIVND (reference sequence). Trimming shortened V by 5 bases and J by 3 bases, and 17 bases separated the two germline ends. The CDR3 contains 16 residues. The CDR3 nucleotides read TGTGCCAGTAGTGTGAACCGGGGGACAAACAATCAGCCCCAGCATTTT. Protein: CASSVNRGTNNQPQHF. Variable domain in full (rest from reference TRBV19 and TRBJ1-5): DGGITQSPKYLFRKEGQNVTLSCEQNLNHDAMYWYRQDPGQGLRLIYYSQIVNDFQKGDIAEGYSVSREKKESFPLTVTSAQKNPTAFYLCASSVNRGTNNQPQHFGDGTRLSIL.

This clonotype appeared a few times. The chain couples TRBV6-2 or TRBV6-3 to TRBJ2-1; D gene ambiguous. The CDR3 is made up of 15 amino acids. Germline V gives CDR1 MNHEY, CDR2 SVGEGT. The V end was cut by 7 bases, the J end by 0 bases, with 13 bases between. In DNA, the CDR3 is TGTGCCAGCACCCCGACTGTAAGCTCCTACAATGAGCAGTTCTTC. Its translation: CASTPTVSSYNEQFF.

This clonotype was counted at least ten times. The junction departs from the called germline gene at one end, perhaps through a read error. The V and J genes are TRBV12-3 or TRBV12-4 and TRBJ2-6; maybe TRBD2 (5 bases). This CDR3 is built from 15 residues. The CDR3: CASGGAVSRANVLTF. CDR3 in DNA: TGTGCCAGCGGAGGTGCGGTCTCTCGGGCCAACGTCCTGACTTTC.

This clonotype was seen more than once but under ten times. The V and J genes are TRBV5-1 and TRBJ2-3; 11 bases match TRBD1. V was clipped by 2 bases and J by 2 bases; unmatched bases: 7. This CDR3 has 17 residues. Germline loops: CDR1 SGHRS, CDR2 YFSETQ. CDR3 nucleotide sequence: TGCGCCAGCAGCTTCCTACCGGGACAGGGGGTCACAGATACGCAGTATTTT. It encodes CASSFLPGQGVTDTQYF.

This clonotype was detected a few times. The chain employs TRBV12-3 or TRBV12-4 and TRBJ2-7; 8 bases agree with TRBD1. V lost 4 bases to trimming and J lost 2 bases; unmatched junction nucleotides: 19. The CDR3 has 19 amino acids. The CDR3 DNA is TGTGCCAGCAGTTCAACGGCACCGGGACAGGACTTTAAACCCTACGAGCAGTACTTC. As protein: CASSSTAPGQDFKPYEQYF.

The J gene is TRBJ2-5, the V gene TRBV29-1; a weak D match, TRBD2 (6 bases). Germline CDR1 is SQVTM and CDR2 is ANQGSEA. This CDR3 is built from 10 residues. CDR3: CVGGGETQYF. In DNA form, the CDR3 reads TGCGTGGGGGGTGGGGAGACCCAGTACTTC.

The chain is built from TRBV12-3 or TRBV12-4 and TRBJ2-2, with 12 bases fitting TRBD2. The CDR3 is made up of 17 amino acids. The V segment lost 6 bases and the J segment 2 bases; nucleotides outside the gene matches: 7. The CDR3 nucleotides are TGTGCCAGCAGCTATGGACTAGCGGGGACAAACACCGGGGAGCTGTTTTTT. Amino acid sequence: CASSYGLAGTNTGELFF.

This rearrangement joins TRBV5-1 to TRBJ2-2, with D possibly TRBD1 on 6 matching bases. Germline CDR1 is SGHRS and CDR2 is YFSETQ. V lost 3 bases to trimming and J lost 5 bases, with 14 bases between them. The CDR3 runs to 15 residues. CDR3: CASSWRTVGTGELFF. DNA for the CDR3: TGCGCCAGCAGCTGGAGGACAGTTGGGACCGGGGAGCTGTTTTTT.

Only a few counts were recorded for this clonotype. One end of the junction is discordant with germline, which a read error may explain. The chain links TRBV7-7 to TRBJ2-7, with D possibly TRBD1 on 6 matching bases. CDR1 SSHAT and CDR2 FNYEAQ come from the germline V gene (reference sequence). This CDR3 region has 15 residues. CDR3 DNA sequence: TGTGCTAGCAGCCCCCCAGGGGCCCCGCCCAACGAGCAGTACTTC. This codes for CASSPPGAPPNEQYF. The full variable domain, its missing parts supplied by reference TRBV7-7 and TRBJ2-7, is GAGVSQSPRYKVTKRGQDVTLRCDPISSHATLYWYQQALGQGPEFLTYFNYEAQPDKSGLPSDRFSAERPEGSISTLTIQRTEQRDSAMYRCASSPPGAPPNEQYFGPGTRLTVT.

In DNA form, the CDR3 reads TGTGCCAGCAGGCCGGGACAGCTATCCTACGAGCAGTACTTC. Translating gives CASRPGQLSYEQYF. The chain carries TRBV11-2 and TRBJ2-7; TRBD1 agrees at 7 bases. The CDR3 is 14 amino acids. Germline-derived CDR1 and CDR2 are SGHAT and FQNNGV. V gave up 6 bases and J gave up 1 base; unmatched junction bases: 6.

This clonotype showed up just a few times. The genes are TRBV7-9 and TRBJ2-2; either TRBD1 or TRBD2 may fit D (5 bases each). The CDR3 has 16 residues. Germline V gene data show CDR1 as SEHNR and CDR2 as FQNEAQ (reference sequence). Trimming removed 0 bases at V and 4 bases at J, with 12 bases between. The CDR3 region is CASSLATGRGTGELFF. The CDR3 region has the DNA TGTGCCAGCAGCTTAGCGACGGGGCGCGGCACCGGGGAGCTGTTTTTT.

The sample holds a few counts of this clonotype. The V gene is TRBV20-1, the J gene TRBJ2-3; tentatively, D is TRBD2 (6 bases). Trimming pared 3 bases from V and 4 bases from J, leaving 20 bases between. Germline CDR1 and CDR2: DFQATT and SNEGSKA (reference sequence). The CDR3 spans 16 residues. The CDR3 DNA reads TGCAGTGCTAGTGGGCTAGCGTTTGGTCCCGCAGATACGCAGTATTTT. It yields the protein CSASGLAFGPADTQYF.